Here is one T cell receptor beta chain with its context. Its specificity is not known. Treatment specified: approximately nine-day PBMC culture with coronavirus spike peptide pools or control peptides (ViraFEST assay). Investigators obtained the unexposed donor's CD4+ T cells before the COVID-19 pandemic (2011-2018). Cultured CD4+ T-cell DNA underwent Oncomine TCR Beta short-read sequencing. The authors extracted genomic DNA from cultured CD4+ T cells. MiXCR, run by TCRdb on the PCR reads, gives a single entry per CDR3 protein. The sample holds some 10,000 distinct CDR3 sequences; about a third are singletons and the top ten take just over 15%. The V gene end was trimmed by 0 bases and the J gene end by 4 bases; junction bases not matched to a gene: 2. There are 15 residues in the CDR3. Per the germline V gene, CDR1 is SGHTA and CDR2 is FQGNSA. This entry belongs to a study of vaccination and CD4 T cells after COVID-19.

The chain recombines TRBV7-2 with TRBJ2-1, with 8 bases that match TRBD2. This receptor was obtained from a human donor in good health. The sequencing sample was made of CD4+ T cells from blood, cultured in vitro. The CDR3, as DNA: TGTGCCAGCAGCTTAGCTAGCGGGGCATACAATGAGCAGTTCTTC. It translates to CASSLASGAYNEQFF. Full variable domain (missing parts from reference TRBV7-2 and TRBJ2-1): GAGVSQSPSNKVTEKGKDVELRCDPISGHTALYWYRQSLGQGLEFLIYFQGNSAPDKSGLPSDRFSAERTGGSVSTLTIQRTQQEDSAVYLCASSLASGAYNEQFFGPGTRLTVL.